These 8 T cell receptor beta chains share one sample of origin, sequenced in a study of blood T cells in healthy people across ages (dated by TCRdb to about 2015). Libraries came from 5' RACE. The sequencing machine was an Illumina HiSeq 2500. A second PCR of roughly 6 to 11 cycles was run with a J-beta primer mix and a sample-barcoded 5' primer. TCRdb trimmed public reads at Q25 via fastp, called clones via MiXCR and kept in-frame beta chains. Rows are unified per CDR3 protein, each entry keeping the most common DNA and genes. A total of around 870,000 distinct CDR3 sequences appear in this sample, more than 25% of them only once. The leading ten clones occupy roughly 17% of the sample. The sample taken for sequencing was blood. These receptors were obtained from a woman at least 80 years old in good health.

The gene calls are TRBV18 and TRBJ2-4, with 10 bases identical to TRBD1. The V and J ends lost 3 bases and 8 bases, in that order; junction bases with no gene match: 10. The CDR3 spans 16 residues. Germline V gene lookup returns CDR1 KGHSH and CDR2 LQKENI. The CDR3 DNA reads as TGTGCCAGCTCACCTGTGACAGGGGGCAGTGCGGACATTCAGTACTTC. Residues: CASSPVTGGSADIQYF.

This clonotype was counted ten times or more. This chain links TRBV12-3 or TRBV12-4 with TRBJ2-5; 11 bases are shared with TRBD2. Unmatched junction bases numbered 18, after V lost 3 bases and J lost 9 bases. The CDR3 loop spans 18 amino acids. As DNA, the CDR3 is TGTGCCAGCAGTTTCTCCCCTGGGACTAGCGGTCTCCCTTTGGCCCAGTACTTC. It translates to CASSFSPGTSGLPLAQYF.

Many counts were recorded for this clonotype. The chain has TRBV2 and TRBJ2-7; D call uncertain. This CDR3 spans 11 amino acids. The V end lost 3 bases, the J end lost 7 bases, and 7 bases lay between the germline ends. Germline-derived CDR1 and CDR2 are SNHLY and FYNNEI. The CDR3 DNA is TGTGCCAGCAGTGACCCGACAGAGCAGTACTTC. Translated: CASSDPTEQYF. Complete variable domain (other parts from reference TRBV2 and TRBJ2-7): EPEVTQTPSHQVTQMGQEVILRCVPISNHLYFYWYRQILGQKVEFLVSFYNNEISEKSEIFDDQFSVERPDGSNFTLKIRSTKLEDSAMYFCASSDPTEQYFGPGTRLTVT.

V is TRBV6-6 and J is TRBJ2-2, with D perhaps matching TRBD1 (5 bases). Germline V gene sequence: CDR1 MNHNY, CDR2 SVGAGI (reference sequence). The CDR3 is made up of 16 amino acids. V was clipped by 5 bases and J by 5 bases, with 18 bases between them. The CDR3 coding sequence is TGTGCCAGCAGTCCCCTCGACAGACAGATTACCGGGGAGCTGTTTTTT. The encoded protein is CASSPLDRQITGELFF.

Notes on this clonotype: A read error may explain this, as a much larger clone is one base away. The chain couples TRBV12-3 or TRBV12-4 to TRBJ1-2; a weak D match, TRBD1 (5 bases). This CDR3 is 14 amino acids long. In DNA, the CDR3 is TGTGTCAGCAGTTTAAGAGGGGTTGCCTATGGCTACACCTTC. It codes for CVSSLRGVAYGYTF.

This clonotype was detected many times. The CDR3 here is CASSLVGGMETQYF. CDR3 sequence (DNA): TGTGCCAGCAGCTTAGTGGGGGGAATGGAGACCCAGTACTTC. V and J are TRBV7-9 and TRBJ2-5; tentatively, D is TRBD2 (6 bases). V was trimmed by 1 base and J by 5 bases, leaving 11 bases between them. The CDR3 is 14 residues long. Germline V gene data show CDR1 as SEHNR and CDR2 as FQNEAQ (reference sequence).

A single count supports this clonotype. The V and J genes are TRBV5-1 and TRBJ2-2; 9 positions agree with TRBD2. J was trimmed by 8 bases and V by 4 bases; bases with no gene match: 9. Germline V gene lookup returns CDR1 SGHRS and CDR2 YFSETQ. The CDR3 spans 15 residues. CDR3 sequence reads: CASSLDPSGEGELFF. DNA for the CDR3: TGCGCCAGCAGCCTCGATCCTAGCGGGGAAGGGGAGCTGTTTTTT.

Only a few counts were recorded for this clonotype. The CDR3 sequence: CATSRGQGNGYTF. CDR3 DNA: TGTGCCACCAGCAGAGGACAGGGGAACGGCTACACCTTC. The V gene is TRBV15, the J gene TRBJ1-2, with 8 bases lining up with TRBD1. J was trimmed by 8 bases and V by 1 base; bases with no gene match: 3. Per the germline V gene, CDR1 is LNHNV and CDR2 is YYDKDF (reference sequence). There are 13 residues in the CDR3.